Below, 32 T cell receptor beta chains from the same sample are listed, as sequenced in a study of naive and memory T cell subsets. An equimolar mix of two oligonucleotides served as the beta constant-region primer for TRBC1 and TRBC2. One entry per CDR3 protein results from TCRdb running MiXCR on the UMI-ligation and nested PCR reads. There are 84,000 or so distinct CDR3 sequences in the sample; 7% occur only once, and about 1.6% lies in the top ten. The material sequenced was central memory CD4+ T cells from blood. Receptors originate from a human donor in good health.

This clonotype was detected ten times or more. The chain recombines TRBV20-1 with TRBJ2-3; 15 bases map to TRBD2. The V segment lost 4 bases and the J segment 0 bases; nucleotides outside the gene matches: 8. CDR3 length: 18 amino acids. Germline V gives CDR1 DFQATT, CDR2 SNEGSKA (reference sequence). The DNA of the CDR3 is TGCAGTGCTACCCCGGGACTAGCGGGAGGCATAAGCACAGATACGCAGTATTTT. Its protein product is CSATPGLAGGISTDTQYF.

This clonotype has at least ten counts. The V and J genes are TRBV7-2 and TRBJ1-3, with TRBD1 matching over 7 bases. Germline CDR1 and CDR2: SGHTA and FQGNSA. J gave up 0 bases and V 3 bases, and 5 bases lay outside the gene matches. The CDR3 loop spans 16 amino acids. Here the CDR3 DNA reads TGTGCCAGCAGCTTGGGACAGCCTCACTCTGGAAACACCATATATTTT. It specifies CASSLGQPHSGNTIYF. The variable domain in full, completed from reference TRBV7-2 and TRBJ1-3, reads GAGVSQSPSNKVTEKGKDVELRCDPISGHTALYWYRQSLGQGLEFLIYFQGNSAPDKSGLPSDRFSAERTGGSVSTLTIQRTQQEDSAVYLCASSLGQPHSGNTIYFGEGSWLTVV.

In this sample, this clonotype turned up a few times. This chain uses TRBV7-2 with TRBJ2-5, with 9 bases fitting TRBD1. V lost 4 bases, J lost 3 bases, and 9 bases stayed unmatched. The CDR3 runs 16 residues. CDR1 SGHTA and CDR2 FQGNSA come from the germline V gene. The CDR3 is CASSSEGTGREETQYF. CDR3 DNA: TGTGCCAGCAGCTCCGAAGGGACAGGGCGAGAAGAGACCCAGTACTTC.

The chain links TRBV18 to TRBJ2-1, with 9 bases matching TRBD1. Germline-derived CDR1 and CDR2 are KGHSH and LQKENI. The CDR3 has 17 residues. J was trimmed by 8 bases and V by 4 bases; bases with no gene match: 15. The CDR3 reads CASSRTGTGQGLHEQFF. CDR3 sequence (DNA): TGTGCCAGCTCACGCACCGGGACAGGGCAAGGCTTGCATGAGCAGTTCTTC. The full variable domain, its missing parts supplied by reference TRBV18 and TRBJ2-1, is NAGVMQNPRHLVRRRGQEARLRCSPMKGHSHVYWYRQLPEEGLKFMVYLQKENIIDESGMPKERFSAEFPKEGPSILRIQQVVRGDSAAYFCASSRTGTGQGLHEQFFGPGTRLTVL.

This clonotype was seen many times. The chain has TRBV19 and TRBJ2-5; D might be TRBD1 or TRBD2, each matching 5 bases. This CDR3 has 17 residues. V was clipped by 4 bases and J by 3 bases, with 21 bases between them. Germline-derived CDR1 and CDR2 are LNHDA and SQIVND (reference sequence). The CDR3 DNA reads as TGTGCCAGTAGTAAAAGTCGGGGCGTCGAGAGGAAAGAGACCCAGTACTTC. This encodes CASSKSRGVERKETQYF.

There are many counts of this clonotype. CDR3 residues: CASSGSLTASYEQYF. DNA of the CDR3: TGTGCCAGCAGTGGATCCCTGACAGCCTCCTACGAGCAGTACTTC. This chain links TRBV12-3 or TRBV12-4 with TRBJ2-7; D is perhaps TRBD1 (5 bases). This CDR3 is built from 15 residues. V was pared by 5 bases and J by 0 bases, with 14 bases between.

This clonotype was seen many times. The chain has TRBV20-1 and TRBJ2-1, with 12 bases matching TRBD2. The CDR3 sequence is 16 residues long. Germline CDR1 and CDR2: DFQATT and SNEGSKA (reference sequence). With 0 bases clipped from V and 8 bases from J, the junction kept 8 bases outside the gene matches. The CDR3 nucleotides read TGCAGTGCTAGAGATCGGCTAGCGGGGGGGATGTATGAGCAGTTCTTC. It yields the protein CSARDRLAGGMYEQFF.

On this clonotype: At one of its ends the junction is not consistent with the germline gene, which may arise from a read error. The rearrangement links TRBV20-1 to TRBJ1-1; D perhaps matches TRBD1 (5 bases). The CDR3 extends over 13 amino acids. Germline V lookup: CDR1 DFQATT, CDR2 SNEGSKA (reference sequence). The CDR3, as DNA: TGCAGTGCCCCCTCCTTGGAGGACACTGAAGCTATCTTT. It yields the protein CSAPSLEDTEAIF.

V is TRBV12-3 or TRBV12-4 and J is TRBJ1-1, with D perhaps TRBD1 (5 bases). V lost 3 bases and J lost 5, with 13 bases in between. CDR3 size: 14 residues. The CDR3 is CASSFRGVYTEAFF. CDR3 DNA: TGTGCCAGCAGTTTTCGAGGGGTGTATACTGAAGCTTTCTTT.

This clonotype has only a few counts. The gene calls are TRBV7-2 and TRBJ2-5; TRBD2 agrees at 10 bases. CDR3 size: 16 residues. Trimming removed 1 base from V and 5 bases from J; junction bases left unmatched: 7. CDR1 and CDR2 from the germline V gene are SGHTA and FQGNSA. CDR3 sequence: CASSLGLSGRSETQYF. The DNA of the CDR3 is TGTGCCAGCAGCTTAGGGCTTAGCGGGAGGTCGGAGACCCAGTACTTC.

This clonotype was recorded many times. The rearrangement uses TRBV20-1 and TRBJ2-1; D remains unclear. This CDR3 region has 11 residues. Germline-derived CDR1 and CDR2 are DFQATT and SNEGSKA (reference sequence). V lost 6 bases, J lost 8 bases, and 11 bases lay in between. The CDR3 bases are TGCAGTGCCAATACAAAGGATGAGCAGTTCTTC. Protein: CSANTKDEQFF.

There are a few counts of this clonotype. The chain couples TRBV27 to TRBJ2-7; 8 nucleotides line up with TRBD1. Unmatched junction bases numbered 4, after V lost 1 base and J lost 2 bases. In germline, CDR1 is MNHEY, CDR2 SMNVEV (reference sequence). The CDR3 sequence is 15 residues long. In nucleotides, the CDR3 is TGTGCCAGCAGTTTATACCAGGGGGCCACCTACGAGCAGTACTTC. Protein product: CASSLYQGATYEQYF.

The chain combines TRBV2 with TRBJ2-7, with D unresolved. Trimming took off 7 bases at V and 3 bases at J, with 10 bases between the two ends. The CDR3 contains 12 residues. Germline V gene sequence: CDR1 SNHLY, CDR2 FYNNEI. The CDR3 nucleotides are TGTGCCAGCATGTCTCCCAACTACGAGCAGTACTTC. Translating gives CASMSPNYEQYF. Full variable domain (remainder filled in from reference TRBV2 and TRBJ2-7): EPEVTQTPSHQVTQMGQEVILRCVPISNHLYFYWYRQILGQKVEFLVSFYNNEISEKSEIFDDQFSVERPDGSNFTLKIRSTKLEDSAMYFCASMSPNYEQYFGPGTRLTVT.

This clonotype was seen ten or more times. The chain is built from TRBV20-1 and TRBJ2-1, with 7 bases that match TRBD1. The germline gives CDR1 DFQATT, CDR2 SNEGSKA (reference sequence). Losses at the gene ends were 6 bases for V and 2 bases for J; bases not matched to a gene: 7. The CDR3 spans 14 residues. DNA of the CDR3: TGCAGTGCGAAATCCGGGACAGCCTACAATGAGCAGTTCTTC. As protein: CSAKSGTAYNEQFF.

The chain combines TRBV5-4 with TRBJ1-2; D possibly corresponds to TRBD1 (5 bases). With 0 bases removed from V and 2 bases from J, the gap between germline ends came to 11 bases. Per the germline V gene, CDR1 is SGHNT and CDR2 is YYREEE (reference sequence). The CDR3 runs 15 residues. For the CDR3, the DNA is TGTGCCAGCAGCTTGGGGGGGGATCCCAACTATGGCTACACCTTC. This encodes CASSLGGDPNYGYTF.

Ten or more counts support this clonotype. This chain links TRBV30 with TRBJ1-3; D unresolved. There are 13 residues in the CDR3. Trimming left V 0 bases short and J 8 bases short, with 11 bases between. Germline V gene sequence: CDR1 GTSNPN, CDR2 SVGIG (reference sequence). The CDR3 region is CAWSVNSQDTIYF. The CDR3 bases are TGTGCCTGGAGTGTAAACAGCCAGGACACCATATATTTT.

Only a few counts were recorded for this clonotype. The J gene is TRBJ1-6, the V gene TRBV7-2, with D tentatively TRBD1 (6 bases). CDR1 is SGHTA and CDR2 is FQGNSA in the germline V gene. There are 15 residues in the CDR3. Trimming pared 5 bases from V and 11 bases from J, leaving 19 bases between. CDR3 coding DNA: TGTGCCAGCAGCCAACAACAGGGTGGAAGTGCACCCCTCCACTTT. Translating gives CASSQQQGGSAPLHF.

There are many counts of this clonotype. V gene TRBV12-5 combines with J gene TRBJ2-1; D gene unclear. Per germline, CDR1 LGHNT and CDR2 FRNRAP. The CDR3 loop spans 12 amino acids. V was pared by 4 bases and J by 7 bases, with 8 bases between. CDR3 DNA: TGTGCTAGTGGTTCCCGGCAAAATGAGCAGTTCTTC. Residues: CASGSRQNEQFF.

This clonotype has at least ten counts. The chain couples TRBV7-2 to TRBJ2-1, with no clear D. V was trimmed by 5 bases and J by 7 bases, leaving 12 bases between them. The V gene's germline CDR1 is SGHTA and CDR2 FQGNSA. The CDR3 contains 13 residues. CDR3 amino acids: CASSLPTRNEQFF. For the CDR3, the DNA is TGTGCCAGCAGCCTACCGACGAGGAATGAGCAGTTCTTC. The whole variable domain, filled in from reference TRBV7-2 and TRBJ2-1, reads GAGVSQSPSNKVTEKGKDVELRCDPISGHTALYWYRQSLGQGLEFLIYFQGNSAPDKSGLPSDRFSAERTGGSVSTLTIQRTQQEDSAVYLCASSLPTRNEQFFGPGTRLTVL.

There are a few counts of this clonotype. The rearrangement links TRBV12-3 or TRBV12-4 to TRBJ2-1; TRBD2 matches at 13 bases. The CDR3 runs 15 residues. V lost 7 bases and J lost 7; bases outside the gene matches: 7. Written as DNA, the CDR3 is TGTGCCAGCATCATCGGGACTAGCGGGGAGAATGAGCAGTTCTTC. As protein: CASIIGTSGENEQFF.

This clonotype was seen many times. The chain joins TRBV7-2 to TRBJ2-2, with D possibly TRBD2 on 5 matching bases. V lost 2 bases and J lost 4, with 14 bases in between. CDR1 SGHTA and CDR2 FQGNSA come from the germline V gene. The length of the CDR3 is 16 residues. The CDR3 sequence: CASSLRRITSTGELFF. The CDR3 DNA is TGTGCCAGCAGCTTACGCCGAATTACTAGCACCGGGGAGCTGTTTTTT.

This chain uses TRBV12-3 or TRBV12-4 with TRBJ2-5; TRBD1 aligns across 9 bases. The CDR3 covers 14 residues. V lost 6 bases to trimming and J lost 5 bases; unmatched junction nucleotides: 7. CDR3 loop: CASSLGQGSETQYF. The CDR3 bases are TGTGCCAGCAGCCTCGGACAGGGGAGCGAGACCCAGTACTTC.

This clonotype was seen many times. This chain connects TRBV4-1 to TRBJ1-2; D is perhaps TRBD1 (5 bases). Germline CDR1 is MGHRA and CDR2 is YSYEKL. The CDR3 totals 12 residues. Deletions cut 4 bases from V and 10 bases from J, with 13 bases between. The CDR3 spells CASSRLGQSYTF. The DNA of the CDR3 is TGCGCCAGCAGCCGATTGGGGCAGTCCTACACCTTC.

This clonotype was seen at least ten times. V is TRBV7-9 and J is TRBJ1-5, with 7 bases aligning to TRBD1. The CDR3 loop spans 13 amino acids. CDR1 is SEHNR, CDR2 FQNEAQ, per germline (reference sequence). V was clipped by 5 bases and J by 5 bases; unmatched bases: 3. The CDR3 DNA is TGTGCCAGCAGCCGGGACAGTGATCAGCCCCAGCATTTT. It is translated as CASSRDSDQPQHF.

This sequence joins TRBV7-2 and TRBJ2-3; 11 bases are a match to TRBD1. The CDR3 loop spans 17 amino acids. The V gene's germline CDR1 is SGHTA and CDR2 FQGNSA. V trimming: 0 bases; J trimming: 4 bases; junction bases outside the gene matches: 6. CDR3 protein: CASSLARGQGAPDTQYF. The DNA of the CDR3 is TGTGCCAGCAGCTTAGCGCGCGGACAGGGGGCCCCAGATACGCAGTATTTT.

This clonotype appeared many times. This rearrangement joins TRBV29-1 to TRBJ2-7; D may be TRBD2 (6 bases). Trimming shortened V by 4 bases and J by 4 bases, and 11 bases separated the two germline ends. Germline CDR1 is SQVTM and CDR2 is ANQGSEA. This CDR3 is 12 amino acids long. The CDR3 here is CSVVGGTYEQYF. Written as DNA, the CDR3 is TGCAGCGTTGTCGGAGGGACGTACGAGCAGTACTTC.

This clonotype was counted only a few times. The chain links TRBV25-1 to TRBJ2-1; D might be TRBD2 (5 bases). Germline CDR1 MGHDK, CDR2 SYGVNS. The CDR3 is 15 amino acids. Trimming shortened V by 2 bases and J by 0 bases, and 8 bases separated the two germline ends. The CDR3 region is CASSEGRGSYNEQFF. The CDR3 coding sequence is TGTGCCAGCAGTGAAGGACGGGGCTCCTACAATGAGCAGTTCTTC.

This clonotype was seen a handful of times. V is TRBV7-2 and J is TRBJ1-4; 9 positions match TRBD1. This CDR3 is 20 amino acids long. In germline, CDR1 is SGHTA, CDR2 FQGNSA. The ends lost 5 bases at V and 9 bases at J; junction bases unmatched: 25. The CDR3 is CASSVTGGAWDQGRMKKLFF. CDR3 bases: TGTGCCAGCAGCGTAACAGGGGGCGCTTGGGACCAGGGCCGAATGAAAAAACTGTTTTTT.

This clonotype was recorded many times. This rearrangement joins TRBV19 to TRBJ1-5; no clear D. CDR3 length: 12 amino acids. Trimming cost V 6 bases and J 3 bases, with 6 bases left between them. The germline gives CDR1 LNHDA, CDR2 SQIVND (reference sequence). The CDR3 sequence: CASSSVNQPQHF. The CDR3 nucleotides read TGTGCCAGTAGCTCGGTCAATCAGCCCCAGCATTTT.

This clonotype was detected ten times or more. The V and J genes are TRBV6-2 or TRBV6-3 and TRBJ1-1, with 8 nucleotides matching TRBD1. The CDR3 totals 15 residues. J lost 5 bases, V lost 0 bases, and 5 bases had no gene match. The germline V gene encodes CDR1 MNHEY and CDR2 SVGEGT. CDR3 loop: CASSYSTGVRTEAFF. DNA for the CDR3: TGTGCCAGCAGTTACTCGACAGGGGTAAGGACTGAAGCTTTCTTT.

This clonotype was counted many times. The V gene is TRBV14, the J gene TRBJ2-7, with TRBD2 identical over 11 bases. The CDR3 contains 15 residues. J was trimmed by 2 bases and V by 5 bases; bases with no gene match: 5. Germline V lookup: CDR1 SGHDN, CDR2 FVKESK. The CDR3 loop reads CASSVGLAVAYEQYF. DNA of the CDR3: TGTGCCAGCAGCGTGGGACTAGCGGTGGCCTACGAGCAGTACTTC.

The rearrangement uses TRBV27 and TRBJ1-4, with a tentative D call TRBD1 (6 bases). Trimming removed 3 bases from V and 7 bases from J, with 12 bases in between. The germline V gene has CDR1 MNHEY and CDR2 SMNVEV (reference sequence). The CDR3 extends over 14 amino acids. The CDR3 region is CASSLGAGREKLFF. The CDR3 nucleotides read TGTGCCAGCAGTTTGGGGGCGGGTCGTGAAAAACTGTTTTTT.